This T cell receptor beta chain came from a study of OX40 agonist ivuxolimab in advanced cancers. With V trimmed by 1 base and J by 4 bases, 5 bases remained unmatched. CDR3 length equals 15 residues. Germline loops: CDR1 MGHDK, CDR2 SYGVNS. The method was immunoSEQ multiplex PCR; TCRdb's version includes in-frame clones alone and lacks a portion of them. The data contain nearly 60,000 clones, about 90% of them singletons. Study outcomes and limitations: Undetermined was the antigen specificity of the expanded peripheral T cells.

About this clone: The antigen is undetermined.

The sequence came from an adult with an advanced solid tumor such as melanoma, head and neck, liver or kidney cancer. The source material was CD4+ or CD8+ T cells sorted from blood, sampled in a trial of the OX40 agonist ivuxolimab. The V gene is TRBV25-1, the J gene TRBJ2-7; 9 bases align to TRBD1. CDR3 sequence reads: CASSESGTGTYEQYF. CDR3 coding DNA: TGTGCCAGCAGTGAATCAGGGACAGGGACTTACGAGCAGTACTTC.